The 26 T cell receptor beta chains in this list originate from one sample, sequenced in a study of T cells in localized non-small cell lung cancer. Clones were sequenced by immunoSEQ multiplex PCR, and TCRdb holds only the in-frame ones, with some missing. Of tens of thousands of clones listed, 80% to 95% were seen once; the top ten hold approximately 1%. The specimen comprised peripheral blood, sampled before any cancer treatment. These receptors were obtained from a woman aged 40 to 75 with stage I lung adenocarcinoma.

J is TRBJ2-3 and V is TRBV9; 8 bases are shared with TRBD2. The CDR3 runs to 16 residues. Trimming at V came to 3 bases and at J to 3 bases, leaving 9 bases not matched to a gene. The germline CDR1 and CDR2 sequences are SGDLS and YYNGEE. CDR3 DNA: TGTGCCAGCAGCGCCGGAAACCGGGGGGGAACAGATACGCAGTATTTT. It is translated as CASSAGNRGGTDTQYF. Complete variable domain (other parts from reference TRBV9 and TRBJ2-3): DSGVTQTPKHLITATGQRVTLRCSPRSGDLSVYWYQQSLDQGLQFLIQYYNGEERAKGNILERFSAQQFPDLHSELNLSSLELGDSALYFCASSAGNRGGTDTQYFGPGTRLTVL.

The DNA for the CDR3 is TGTGCCACCTCACCCCTGGGGCATGAGCAGTTCTTC. It codes for CATSPLGHEQFF. The chain couples TRBV25-1 to TRBJ2-1; perhaps TRBD1 as D (5 bases). CDR3 length: 12 residues. Between the trimmed V and J ends, which lost 10 bases and 8 bases, there was a span of 15 bases. Germline CDR1 is MGHDK and CDR2 is SYGVNS.

J is TRBJ1-3 and V is TRBV27, with 9 bases lining up with TRBD1. Looked up from germline, CDR1 is MNHEY and CDR2 is SMNVEV (reference sequence). This CDR3 contains 16 residues. After removal of 0 bases from V and 4 bases from J, the junction contained 4 bases not matched to a gene. This CDR3 is CASSLSGTGKGNTIYF. The CDR3, as DNA: TGTGCCAGCAGTTTATCCGGGACAGGGAAAGGAAACACCATATATTTT.

The V and J genes are TRBV5-4 and TRBJ2-1; 11 bases fit TRBD2. The CDR3 has 16 residues. From germline, CDR1 is SGHNT and CDR2 YYREEE (reference sequence). The V gene end was trimmed by 0 bases and the J gene end by 6 bases; junction bases not matched to a gene: 5. CDR3 nucleotide sequence: TGTGCCAGCAGCTTGGATCGTAGCGGGAGGGCCAATGAGCAGTTCTTC. Amino acids: CASSLDRSGRANEQFF.

The V and J genes are TRBV29-1 and TRBJ1-6, with 8 bases aligning to TRBD1. This CDR3 has 14 residues. V lost 6 bases to trimming and J lost 6 bases; unmatched junction nucleotides: 7. CDR1 is SQVTM and CDR2 is ANQGSEA in the germline V gene. The CDR3 region is CSVLPTGGNSPLHF. The CDR3 bases are TGCAGCGTCCTCCCTACAGGGGGTAATTCACCCCTCCACTTT.

This clone was seen more than once but under ten times. This chain links TRBV11-3 with TRBJ2-7; D is undetermined. CDR1 and CDR2 (germline): SGHNT, YENEEA. V dropped 0 bases and J dropped 7 bases, with 10 bases sitting between them. The CDR3 loop spans 13 amino acids. CDR3 sequence (DNA): TGTGCCAGCAGCTTAGATCGCCAGACAGAGCAGTACTTC. This translates into CASSLDRQTEQYF.

The chain carries TRBV5-1 and TRBJ2-7; 8 nucleotides match TRBD1. The CDR3 extends over 15 amino acids. Germline CDR1 is SGHRS and CDR2 is YFSETQ. The trim removed 4 bases at V and 2 bases at J, leaving 8 bases unmatched. CDR3 loop: CASSISGTGPYEQYF. CDR3 coding DNA: TGCGCCAGCAGCATTTCCGGGACAGGACCCTACGAGCAGTACTTC.

The V gene is TRBV2, the J gene TRBJ2-3; 8 bases agree with TRBD2. J was trimmed by 5 bases and V by 7 bases; bases with no gene match: 14. Germline CDR1 is SNHLY and CDR2 is FYNNEI. This CDR3 has 16 amino acids. This chain's CDR3 is CASTEVPSGSRDTQYF. The CDR3 DNA sequence: TGTGCCAGCACCGAAGTCCCCAGCGGGAGTAGAGATACGCAGTATTTT.

A single count supports this clone. This chain joins TRBV5-1 and TRBJ2-1; TRBD1 matches 8 bases. Germline V gene data show CDR1 as SGHRS and CDR2 as YFSETQ. V lost 4 bases and J lost 6; bases outside the gene matches: 6. The CDR3 has 14 residues. CDR3 in amino acids: CASSGQGPGNEQFF. DNA of the CDR3: TGCGCCAGCAGCGGACAGGGTCCAGGCAATGAGCAGTTCTTC. The full variable domain, completed using reference TRBV5-1 and TRBJ2-1, is KAGVTQTPRYLIKTRGQQVTLSCSPISGHRSVSWYQQTPGQGLQFLFEYFSETQRNKGNFPGRFSGRQFSNSRSEMNVSTLELGDSALYLCASSGQGPGNEQFFGPGTRLTVL.

The chain recombines TRBV11-2 with TRBJ2-7, with D hard to call. The CDR3 sequence is 17 residues long. The germline CDR1 and CDR2 sequences are SGHAT and FQNNGV. V lost 4 bases to trimming and J lost 5 bases, with 24 bases between them. CDR3 protein: CASSSPRTSLSTNEQYF. The CDR3 nucleotides are TGTGCCAGCAGCTCCCCAAGGACCTCTCTGAGTACTAACGAGCAGTACTTC.

V usage is TRBV4-3 and J usage is TRBJ1-6; D is undetermined. Looked up from germline, CDR1 is LGHNA and CDR2 is YSLEER. Trimming pared 0 bases from V and 0 bases from J, leaving 12 bases between. CDR3 length equals 18 residues. The chain's CDR3 is CASSQDLEGASYNSPLHF. CDR3 nucleotides: TGCGCCAGCAGCCAAGATTTGGAGGGCGCCTCCTATAATTCACCCCTCCACTTT.

J is TRBJ1-1 and V is TRBV7-2; weak D call: TRBD1 (6 bases). Per the germline V gene, CDR1 is SGHTA and CDR2 is FQGNSA. This CDR3 contains 13 residues. Trimming pared 1 base from V and 4 bases from J, leaving 7 bases between. DNA of the CDR3: TGTGCCAGCAGCTTAGAAGGGGGCACTGAAGCTTTCTTT. Protein product: CASSLEGGTEAFF.

V gene TRBV30 combines with J gene TRBJ1-1; the D is unclear. Trimming removed 3 bases at V and 8 bases at J, with 10 bases between. Germline values: CDR1 GTSNPN, CDR2 SVGIG (reference sequence). The CDR3 has 11 amino acids. The CDR3 DNA sequence: TGTGCCTGGAGGGGGAGCCAAGAAGCTTTCTTT. This sequence encodes CAWRGSQEAFF.

The chain employs TRBV15 and TRBJ2-5; D gene uncertain. With 3 bases removed from V and 0 bases from J, the gap between germline ends came to 5 bases. In germline, CDR1 is LNHNV, CDR2 YYDKDF (reference sequence). The length of the CDR3 is 13 residues. Written as DNA, the CDR3 is TGTGCCACCAGCAGGGGGTACCAAGAGACCCAGTACTTC. Encoded protein: CATSRGYQETQYF.

The chain links TRBV7-2 to TRBJ2-1; D possibly corresponds to TRBD1 (6 bases). Germline V gene sequence: CDR1 SGHTA, CDR2 FQGNSA. This CDR3 has 14 amino acids. Trimming stripped 3 bases from V and 7 bases from J, with 13 bases between. DNA of the CDR3: TGTGCCAGCAGCTTCCAGACAGGCCGAAATGAGCAGTTCTTC. Translation: CASSFQTGRNEQFF.

The chain couples TRBV28 to TRBJ1-2; weak D call: TRBD1 (6 bases). V was cut by 2 bases and J by 8 bases, with 12 bases left in between. This CDR3 comprises 13 residues. CDR1 and CDR2 from the germline V gene are MDHEN and SYDVKM. CDR3 coding DNA: TGTGCCAGCAGTTTAACAGGGTGGGAAGGCTACACCTTC. It is translated as CASSLTGWEGYTF.

This chain connects TRBV28 to TRBJ1-5; unclear D gene. The V gene's germline CDR1 is MDHEN and CDR2 SYDVKM. V shed 8 bases and J shed 0 bases, with 5 bases lying between them. The CDR3 consists of 12 residues. CDR3 region: CASHSSNQPQHF. The CDR3 region has the DNA TGTGCCAGCCACAGTAGCAATCAGCCCCAGCATTTT.

The CDR3 region has the DNA TGTGCCAGCAGCCCCAGGACAGGGCCCTACGAGCAGTACTTC. Amino acid sequence: CASSPRTGPYEQYF. V and J are TRBV14 and TRBJ2-7; 8 bases align to TRBD1. The CDR3 runs to 14 residues. Per the germline V gene, CDR1 is SGHDN and CDR2 is FVKESK. J was trimmed by 2 bases and V by 4 bases; bases with no gene match: 4.

The V gene is TRBV5-1, the J gene TRBJ2-3; D is unclear. Trimming cost V 0 bases and J 3 bases, with 8 bases left between them. CDR1 SGHRS and CDR2 YFSETQ come from the germline V gene. The CDR3 contains 14 residues. The DNA for the CDR3 is TGCGCCAGCAGCTTGGACTTGCTAACAGATACGCAGTATTTT. Protein product: CASSLDLLTDTQYF.

The chain couples TRBV7-2 to TRBJ2-2; 11 bases are a match to TRBD2. The ends lost 4 bases at V and 6 bases at J; junction bases unmatched: 4. Germline values: CDR1 SGHTA, CDR2 FQGNSA. The CDR3 extends over 15 amino acids. The CDR3 region has the DNA TGTGCCAGCAGCTCACTAGCGGGAGCCCCCGGGGAGCTGTTTTTT. As protein: CASSSLAGAPGELFF.

The chain couples TRBV19 to TRBJ2-7, with a possible D match to TRBD1 (5 bases). Germline V CDR1 and CDR2: LNHDA, SQIVND (reference sequence). CDR3 length: 14 residues. The ends were cut back, 5 bases at V and 5 bases at J, with 16 bases in the middle. The chain's CDR3 is CASSSPALRDEQYF. The CDR3 nucleotides read TGTGCCAGTAGTTCCCCGGCCCTCAGGGACGAGCAGTACTTC.

The chain couples TRBV6-1 to TRBJ1-2, with 9 bases aligning to TRBD1. CDR1 and CDR2 from the germline V gene are MNHNS and SASEGT. The J segment lost 6 bases and the V segment lost 3 bases, leaving 11 bases of the junction unmatched. The CDR3 length is 16 residues. The CDR3 region has the DNA TGTGCCAGCAGTGAGGCGGGACAGGGAGTCGGGAATGGCTACACCTTC. Protein: CASSEAGQGVGNGYTF.

This chain connects TRBV6-4 to TRBJ2-7, with 7 bases lining up with TRBD2. Per the germline V gene, CDR1 is MRHNA and CDR2 is SNTAGT. The CDR3 sequence is 12 residues long. V was clipped by 2 bases and J by 8 bases; unmatched bases: 3. CDR3 sequence reads: CASSDVGGQQYF. The CDR3, as DNA: TGTGCCAGCAGTGACGTGGGAGGGCAGCAGTACTTC.

This chain links TRBV15 with TRBJ1-2, with a possible D match to TRBD1 (6 bases). Germline CDR1 reads LNHNV; CDR2 reads YYDKDF (reference sequence). V lost 0 bases and J 7 bases, leaving 15 bases between the germline ends. The length of the CDR3 is 15 residues. CDR3 in amino acids: CATSRDLTGNLGYTF. The CDR3 DNA reads as TGTGCCACCAGCAGAGATCTAACAGGGAATCTTGGCTACACCTTC.

A single count supports this clone. CDR3 region: CASSPEYSNQPQHF. The DNA for the CDR3 is TGTGCCAGCAGTCCGGAGTATAGCAATCAGCCCCAGCATTTT. V is TRBV2 and J is TRBJ1-5, with D unresolved. From germline, CDR1 is SNHLY and CDR2 FYNNEI. The CDR3 consists of 14 residues. V was cut by 5 bases and J by 0 bases, with 8 bases left in between.

A few counts support this clone. This chain uses TRBV25-1 with TRBJ1-5; D is undetermined. CDR3 size: 14 residues. Trimming cost V 5 bases and J 9 bases, with 17 bases left between them. CDR1 and CDR2 (germline): MGHDK, SYGVNS. CDR3 region: CASSSSTAGWPQHF. In nucleotides, the CDR3 is TGTGCCAGCAGTTCCTCCACAGCCGGTTGGCCCCAGCATTTT.